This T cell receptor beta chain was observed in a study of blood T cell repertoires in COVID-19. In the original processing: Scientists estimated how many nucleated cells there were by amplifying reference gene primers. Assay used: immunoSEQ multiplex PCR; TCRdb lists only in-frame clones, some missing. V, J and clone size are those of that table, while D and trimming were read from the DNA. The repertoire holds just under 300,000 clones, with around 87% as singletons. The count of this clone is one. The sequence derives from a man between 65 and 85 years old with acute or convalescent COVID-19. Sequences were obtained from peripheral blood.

This CDR3 is CASSEAFWQRNTIYF. DNA of the CDR3: TGTGCCAGCAGTGAAGCATTTTGGCAGAGAAACACCATATATTTT. The rearrangement links TRBV6-1 to TRBJ1-3, with D hard to call. This CDR3 is 15 amino acids long. Germline V lookup: CDR1 MNHNS, CDR2 SASEGT. V lost 0 bases and J 5 bases, leaving 11 bases between the germline ends.